This T cell receptor beta chain derives from a study of identical twins. Worth noting for this clonotype: Its antigen is still unknown.

Findings of the study overall: Abundant cord blood beta clonotypes carried fewer insertions; memory repertoires showed none.

After removal of 6 bases from V and 0 bases from J, the junction contained 11 bases not matched to a gene. This CDR3 is 17 amino acids long. CDR1 is SGHAT and CDR2 is FQNNGV in the germline V gene. A universal primer site came from template switching; cDNA carried unique molecular identifiers. One entry per CDR3 protein, called by TCRdb with MiXCR from the 5' RACE reads. Among about 100,000 distinct CDR3 sequences, 5.9% were seen once, and the ten largest hold 9.5% to 15%. Sequenced sample: memory T cells sorted from blood. This sequence was found in a woman between 50 and 59 years old in good health. The rearrangement joins TRBV11-2 to TRBJ1-1, with 9 bases matching TRBD1. CDR3 DNA sequence: TGTGCCAGCAGTACCCGTGACAGGGGGATCATGAACACTGAAGCTTTCTTT. Translation gives CASSTRDRGIMNTEAFF.